This TCR beta chain was retrieved from a study of T-cell reconstitution after alpha-beta-depleted transplantation in children. Findings of the study overall: About two months after transplant, alpha-beta T cells reportedly came from several hundred expanded graft clones. After transplant, high TCRbeta diversity at day 60 in some patients arose from surviving recipient T cells and thymic progenitors. Among T cells one year after transplant, newly produced cells accounted for most counts and diversity.

This clonotype occurred many times. As yet, its antigen is unknown. It was with unique molecular identifiers that the TCRbeta library was prepared. TCRdb reanalysed the PCR reads using MiXCR and keeps one entry per CDR3 protein. The sample holds a few hundred thousand distinct CDR3 sequences, 15% to 20% seen once. The V and J ends lost 4 bases and 0 bases respectively, with 16 bases between them. The germline V gene encodes CDR1 ENHRY and CDR2 SYGVKD. The CDR3 is 16 residues long. The genes are TRBV10-3 and TRBJ2-7; D may be TRBD1 or TRBD2 (5 bases each). The material was PBMCs, mostly from graft donor cells, obtained 360 days after TCRalphabeta/CD19-depleted stem cell transplant. The sequence derives from a boy in the first two years of life who had a stem cell transplant for Wiskott-Aldrich syndrome, so the T cells may come from the graft donor. CDR3 residues: CAISGGRTQSSYEQYF. CDR3 DNA: TGTGCCATCAGTGGGGGACGTACCCAAAGCTCCTACGAGCAGTACTTC.